One sample yielded the 9 T cell receptor beta chains listed below, sequenced in a study of OX40 agonist ivuxolimab in advanced cancers. TCRdb's copy holds only in-frame clones and misses some; the assay was immunoSEQ multiplex PCR. The sample lists around 11,000 clones, 70% to 85% occurring once. Specimen: CD4+ or CD8+ T cells sorted from blood, collected in a trial of the OX40 agonist ivuxolimab. These receptors originate from an adult with an advanced solid tumor such as melanoma, head and neck, liver or kidney cancer.

This rearrangement joins TRBV21-1 to TRBJ2-7; the table's D call of TRBD1 was not tested on the DNA. TRBV21-1 is deemed a pseudogene. The CDR3 consists of 14 residues. Here the CDR3 reads CASSKTYSSYEQYF. For the CDR3, the DNA is TGTGCCAGCAGCAAAACTTACAGCTCCTACGAGCAGTACTTC.

The J gene is TRBJ2-7, the V gene TRBV9, with 7 bases aligning to TRBD1. Unmatched junction bases numbered 7, after V lost 4 bases and J lost 3 bases. This CDR3 comprises 14 residues. CDR1 and CDR2 from the germline V gene are SGDLS and YYNGEE. DNA for the CDR3: TGTGCCAGCAGCCCGAGGGACAGAAACTACGAGCAGTACTTC. It encodes CASSPRDRNYEQYF.

In DNA form, the CDR3 reads TGTGCCAGCAGTGAAAATGAGCAGTTCTTC. Protein: CASSENEQFF. The chain links TRBV6-1 to TRBJ2-1; no clear D. Trimming cost V 2 bases and J 7 bases, with 0 bases left between them. Germline CDR1 MNHNS, CDR2 SASEGT. This CDR3 comprises 10 residues.

This clone was seen just once. The chain joins TRBV9 to TRBJ1-1, with TRBD1 matching 10 bases. The CDR3 is 16 residues long. Germline loops: CDR1 SGDLS, CDR2 YYNGEE. Losses at the gene ends were 3 bases for V and 7 bases for J; bases not matched to a gene: 12. CDR3 amino acids: CASSASGTGAGDEAFF. The CDR3 DNA sequence: TGTGCCAGCAGCGCCTCCGGGACAGGGGCAGGAGATGAAGCTTTCTTT.

This clone was recorded only once. The chain combines TRBV7-8 with TRBJ2-7, with D maybe TRBD2 (6 bases). CDR3 length: 15 amino acids. Germline CDR1 is SGHVS and CDR2 is FQNEAQ. Trimming removed 6 bases from V and 1 base from J, with 16 bases in between. DNA for the CDR3: TGTGCCAGCAGTCTTATCTCTAGCGCTTCCTACGAGCAGTACTTC. It codes for CASSLISSASYEQYF.

The chain recombines TRBV7-8 with TRBJ1-2; TRBD1 is a possible D gene (5 bases). The germline V gene encodes CDR1 SGHVS and CDR2 FQNEAQ. Trimming took off 8 bases at V and 0 bases at J, with 22 bases between the two ends. The CDR3 contains 17 residues. CDR3 residues: CASAPPWGLEPNYGYTF. CDR3 in DNA: TGTGCCAGCGCACCTCCGTGGGGCCTGGAGCCTAACTATGGCTACACCTTC.

The chain employs TRBV7-2 and TRBJ2-7; possible D gene TRBD1, 5 bases. Trimming took off 5 bases at V and 2 bases at J, with 16 bases between the two ends. Per the germline V gene, CDR1 is SGHTA and CDR2 is FQGNSA. The CDR3 consists of 15 residues. Here the CDR3 DNA reads TGTGCCAGCAGCCGGGTCCTTGACAGCACCTACGAGCAGTACTTC. Residues: CASSRVLDSTYEQYF.

The V and J genes are TRBV27 and TRBJ1-4; D is uncertain. Germline-derived CDR1 and CDR2 are MNHEY and SMNVEV (reference sequence). The CDR3 loop spans 12 amino acids. V gave up 5 bases and J gave up 6 bases, with 7 bases separating them. For the CDR3, the DNA is TGTGCCAGCAGTCGGGGTGATGAAAAACTGTTTTTT. This encodes CASSRGDEKLFF.

V is TRBV6-5 and J is TRBJ1-1, with D perhaps TRBD1 (6 bases). This CDR3 region has 13 residues. V dropped 2 bases and J dropped 5 bases, with 9 bases sitting between them. CDR1 MNHEY and CDR2 SVGAGI come from the germline V gene. The CDR3 region has the DNA TGTGCCAGCAGTTACGGGGGGCGGACTGAAGCTTTCTTT. Translation: CASSYGGRTEAFF.